This passage covers 30 T cell receptor beta chains from one sample sequenced in a study of PD-L1 blockade in urothelial cancer. Time point meaning: pretreatment peripheral blood. Assay used: immunoSEQ multiplex PCR; TCRdb lists only in-frame clones, some missing. This table holds 90,000 or so clones, 90% found once. The material was PBMCs, obtained around atezolizumab (anti-PD-L1) treatment. The receptors were gathered from a man in his 60s with urothelial cancer.

This clone was picked up one time. This sequence joins TRBV28 and TRBJ2-1; 8 bases are shared with TRBD2. This CDR3 has 15 amino acids. Unmatched junction bases numbered 7, after V lost 3 bases and J lost 6 bases. Germline loops: CDR1 MDHEN, CDR2 SYDVKM. The CDR3 spells CASSFAGGGLNEQFF. The CDR3 region has the DNA TGTGCCAGCAGTTTTGCGGGAGGAGGGCTCAATGAGCAGTTCTTC.

The chain links TRBV10-2 to TRBJ2-1; 10 nucleotides match TRBD2. The CDR3 spans 14 residues. V was pared by 6 bases and J by 8 bases, with 7 bases of the junction left unmatched. CDR1 and CDR2 (germline): WSHSY, SAAADI. Written as DNA, the CDR3 is TGCGCCAGCAGACCTAGCGGGAGTAGTTATGAGCAGTTCTTC. Translating it yields CASRPSGSSYEQFF.

The chain links TRBV6-5 to TRBJ2-5; weak D call: TRBD2 (5 bases). The CDR3 is 15 amino acids. V was trimmed by 0 bases and J by 5 bases, leaving 13 bases between them. Germline V gives CDR1 MNHEY, CDR2 SVGAGI. Written as DNA, the CDR3 is TGTGCCAGCAGTTACTCCGGGGTTCTGCGGGAGACCCAGTACTTC. Encoded protein: CASSYSGVLRETQYF.

This chain uses TRBV11-2 with TRBJ2-5; 7 bases match TRBD1. Germline V gene lookup returns CDR1 SGHAT and CDR2 FQNNGV. V trimming: 1 base; J trimming: 1 base; junction bases outside the gene matches: 3. CDR3 length: 15 amino acids. The CDR3 nucleotides are TGTGCCAGCAGCTTAGTTCCAGGGGGCCAAGAGACCCAGTACTTC. Its protein is CASSLVPGGQETQYF.

This clone was seen once. The chain joins TRBV5-1 to TRBJ2-3; 7 nucleotides line up with TRBD1. The CDR3 sequence is 17 residues long. Germline V gene lookup returns CDR1 SGHRS and CDR2 YFSETQ. The V segment lost 3 bases and the J segment 0 bases; nucleotides outside the gene matches: 10. The CDR3 coding sequence is TGCGCCAGCAGCTCGGGACAGACATTAACTAGCACAGATACGCAGTATTTT. Its translation is CASSSGQTLTSTDTQYF.

V and J are TRBV6-5 and TRBJ2-1, with a possible D match to TRBD2 (6 bases). This CDR3 spans 15 amino acids. The V gene's germline CDR1 is MNHEY and CDR2 SVGAGI. V lost 0 bases to trimming and J lost 3 bases, with 9 bases between them. CDR3 nucleotides: TGTGCCAGCAGTTACTCCTGGGGGGACTACAATGAGCAGTTCTTC. This codes for CASSYSWGDYNEQFF.

J is TRBJ2-5 and V is TRBV25-1, with 11 nucleotides matching TRBD2. Trimming cost V 5 bases and J 9 bases; bases outside gene matches: 2. The CDR3 length is 12 residues. Looked up from germline, CDR1 is MGHDK and CDR2 is SYGVNS. As DNA, the CDR3 is TGTGCCAGCAGTTCGGGACTAGCGGCCCAGTACTTC. This translates into CASSSGLAAQYF.

The chain carries TRBV19 and TRBJ1-5, with TRBD1 identical over 9 bases. Germline trimming cut 2 bases from V and 2 bases from J; bases unmatched to any gene: 4. CDR3 size: 16 residues. Germline V CDR1 and CDR2: LNHDA, SQIVND (reference sequence). The CDR3 spells CASSITGGSGNQPQHF. DNA for the CDR3: TGTGCCAGTAGTATAACAGGGGGCAGTGGCAATCAGCCCCAGCATTTT.

The chain recombines TRBV11-3 with TRBJ2-5; weak D call: TRBD2 (5 bases). Germline CDR1 SGHNT, CDR2 YENEEA. The CDR3 totals 14 residues. V was cut by 1 base and J by 1 base, with 7 bases left in between. CDR3: CASSLGRSQETQYF. The CDR3 DNA sequence: TGTGCCAGCAGCTTAGGGAGGAGCCAAGAGACCCAGTACTTC.

The chain recombines TRBV5-6 with TRBJ2-3, with 7 bases aligning to TRBD1. The V segment lost 4 bases and the J segment 1 base; nucleotides outside the gene matches: 6. The germline CDR1 and CDR2 sequences are SGHDT and YYEEEE. The CDR3 extends over 15 amino acids. This CDR3 reads CASSEDDRGTDTQYF. The CDR3 DNA follows: TGTGCCAGCAGCGAGGACGACAGGGGCACAGATACGCAGTATTTT. The variable domain in full, with the rest retrieved from reference TRBV5-6 and TRBJ2-3, is DAGVTQSPTHLIKTRGQQVTLRCSPKSGHDTVSWYQQALGQGPQFIFQYYEEEERQRGNFPDRFSGHQFPNYSSELNVNALLLGDSALYLCASSEDDRGTDTQYFGPGTRLTVL.

This clone has just one count. V and J are TRBV11-2 and TRBJ2-5; 9 positions match TRBD2. There are 15 residues in the CDR3. V shed 4 bases, J shed 7 bases, and the junction held 10 bases outside the gene matches. Germline V gives CDR1 SGHAT, CDR2 FQNNGV. The CDR3 reads CASSSTSGLPATQYF. DNA for the CDR3: TGTGCCAGCAGCTCGACTAGCGGTCTGCCAGCGACCCAGTACTTC.

The chain combines TRBV5-1 with TRBJ2-5, with 8 bases that match TRBD2. The junction had 7 bases not matched to a gene; V was cut back by 7 bases and J by 2 bases. The CDR3 is 14 residues long. The germline V gene has CDR1 SGHRS and CDR2 YFSETQ. In DNA, the CDR3 is TGCGCCAGCTCGGGAGGGGACACACAAGAGACCCAGTACTTC. Translated: CASSGGDTQETQYF.

The chain uses TRBV6-1 and TRBJ2-2, with TRBD1 matching over 9 bases. Germline loops: CDR1 MNHNS, CDR2 SASEGT. Trimming cost V 6 bases and J 2 bases; bases outside gene matches: 4. The CDR3 contains 15 residues. CDR3 nucleotides: TGTGCCAGCAGCCGTACAGGGGGCAACACCGGGGAGCTGTTTTTT. Its protein is CASSRTGGNTGELFF.

The genes are TRBV6-1 and TRBJ1-1; 10 positions agree with TRBD1. This CDR3 has 17 amino acids. CDR1 is MNHNS and CDR2 is SASEGT in the germline V gene. The ends lost 2 bases at V and 6 bases at J; junction bases unmatched: 12. The CDR3 reads CASSETLGQGGVAEAFF. DNA of the CDR3: TGTGCCAGCAGTGAAACCCTAGGACAGGGGGGGGTCGCTGAAGCTTTCTTT.

The chain joins TRBV28 to TRBJ2-7; D unresolved. There are 12 residues in the CDR3. CDR1 and CDR2 (germline): MDHEN, SYDVKM. V was clipped by 10 bases and J by 2 bases, with 12 bases between them. CDR3 amino acids: CATSRGAYEQYF. DNA for the CDR3: TGTGCCACCTCTCGAGGCGCCTACGAGCAGTACTTC.

The chain is built from TRBV4-3 and TRBJ2-7, with a possible D match to TRBD1 (5 bases). This CDR3 has 16 amino acids. Trimming removed 0 bases at V and 3 bases at J, with 15 bases between. Germline CDR1 and CDR2: LGHNA and YSLEER. The CDR3 nucleotides read TGCGCCAGCAGCCAAGATTGGGGCCAGGGTGGCTACGAGCAGTACTTC. Translation gives CASSQDWGQGGYEQYF.

This chain connects TRBV5-6 to TRBJ1-3; TRBD1 matches 8 bases. The V gene's germline CDR1 is SGHDT and CDR2 YYEEEE. Germline trimming cut 7 bases from V and 2 bases from J; bases unmatched to any gene: 5. CDR3 size: 14 residues. The CDR3 sequence is CASWDRSAGNTIYF. In nucleotides, the CDR3 is TGTGCCAGCTGGGACAGGTCGGCTGGAAACACCATATATTTT.

This clone came up a few times. This sequence joins TRBV30 and TRBJ2-7; TRBD2 agrees at 10 bases. Germline lookup yields CDR1 GTSNPN and CDR2 SVGIG (reference sequence). The CDR3 consists of 14 residues. V dropped 8 bases and J dropped 9; count of bases not matched to a gene: 16. The CDR3 sequence: CASLSGRPTVRQYF. The CDR3 nucleotides read TGTGCCAGCCTTAGCGGGAGGCCTACCGTTAGGCAGTACTTC.

The chain carries TRBV27 and TRBJ2-2; 15 nucleotides match TRBD2. V lost 5 bases to trimming and J lost 4 bases; unmatched junction nucleotides: 14. The CDR3 is 20 residues long. Germline CDR1 is MNHEY and CDR2 is SMNVEV (reference sequence). CDR3 coding DNA: TGTGCCAGCAGTAGGCCCCCCGGGACTAGCGGGAGGTCGGGCACCGGGGAGCTGTTTTTT. It is translated as CASSRPPGTSGRSGTGELFF.

The chain employs TRBV5-6 and TRBJ2-1; perhaps TRBD1 as D (6 bases). Trimming left V 0 bases short and J 2 bases short, with 9 bases between. This CDR3 has 15 amino acids. Looked up from germline, CDR1 is SGHDT and CDR2 is YYEEEE. This CDR3 is CASSLVGQTYNEQFF. CDR3 DNA: TGTGCCAGCAGCTTGGTAGGACAGACCTACAATGAGCAGTTCTTC.

This clone was counted once. V is TRBV28 and J is TRBJ1-4, with D perhaps matching TRBD1 (6 bases). V lost 8 bases, J lost 7 bases, and 20 bases lay in between. The germline V gene encodes CDR1 MDHEN and CDR2 SYDVKM. The CDR3 contains 15 residues. The CDR3 here is CASGPAGGAIEKLFF. The CDR3 nucleotides read TGTGCCAGCGGCCCTGCGGGGGGCGCGATTGAAAAACTGTTTTTT.

This clone has a handful of counts. Within the sample, other DNA sequences also encode this same CDR3. The chain has TRBV6-6 and TRBJ1-5; D not certain. Trimming left V 7 bases short and J 7 bases short, with 11 bases between. The V gene's germline CDR1 is MNHNY and CDR2 SVGAGI (reference sequence). The CDR3 is made up of 12 amino acids. The CDR3 reads CASNREGQPQHF. For the CDR3, the DNA is TGTGCCAGCAACCGGGAGGGACAGCCCCAGCATTTT.

The V and J genes are TRBV6-5 and TRBJ1-1; 7 positions match TRBD1. Losses at the gene ends were 6 bases for V and 4 bases for J; bases not matched to a gene: 8. This CDR3 has 14 amino acids. CDR1 is MNHEY and CDR2 is SVGAGI in the germline V gene. CDR3 region: CASRGSTGSTEAFF. The CDR3 nucleotides are TGTGCCAGCAGGGGATCGACAGGGTCCACTGAAGCTTTCTTT.

The chain couples TRBV28 to TRBJ2-7; unclear D gene. Germline CDR1 MDHEN, CDR2 SYDVKM. This CDR3 is 11 amino acids long. Trimming removed 3 bases from V and 6 bases from J, with 6 bases in between. Here the CDR3 DNA reads TGTGCCAGCAGTTTGAGTTTCGAGCAGTACTTC. This gives the protein CASSLSFEQYF.

The CDR3 reads CASSNRGTHGYTF. CDR3 DNA sequence: TGTGCCAGTAGTAACAGGGGTACACATGGCTACACCTTC. V and J are TRBV19 and TRBJ1-2; 7 nucleotides match TRBD1. The CDR3 has 13 residues. V dropped 4 bases and J dropped 6; count of bases not matched to a gene: 5. Germline V gene data show CDR1 as LNHDA and CDR2 as SQIVND (reference sequence).

The chain carries TRBV6-5 and TRBJ1-2; no reliable D call. Trimming removed 6 bases at V and 7 bases at J, with 21 bases between. This CDR3 has 15 residues. Looked up from germline, CDR1 is MNHEY and CDR2 is SVGAGI. CDR3 sequence reads: CASSPGIPEFSGYTF. CDR3 coding DNA: TGTGCCAGCAGCCCCGGGATTCCGGAATTTAGTGGCTACACCTTC.

The J gene is TRBJ1-5, the V gene TRBV5-6, with 8 bases matching TRBD1. CDR1 SGHDT and CDR2 YYEEEE come from the germline V gene. V dropped 2 bases and J dropped 7; count of bases not matched to a gene: 11. The CDR3 runs to 16 residues. The CDR3 sequence: CASSFGWQGAGQPQHF. The CDR3 DNA follows: TGTGCCAGCAGCTTCGGGTGGCAGGGGGCTGGGCAGCCCCAGCATTTT. The variable domain in full, with the rest retrieved from reference TRBV5-6 and TRBJ1-5, is DAGVTQSPTHLIKTRGQQVTLRCSPKSGHDTVSWYQQALGQGPQFIFQYYEEEERQRGNFPDRFSGHQFPNYSSELNVNALLLGDSALYLCASSFGWQGAGQPQHFGDGTRLSIL.

The chain combines TRBV28 with TRBJ2-3, with D perhaps matching TRBD2 (6 bases). Germline values: CDR1 MDHEN, CDR2 SYDVKM. V lost 2 bases and J 0 bases, leaving 6 bases between the germline ends. The CDR3 is made up of 14 amino acids. CDR3 coding DNA: TGTGCCAGCAGTTTAGGGGGGAGCACAGATACGCAGTATTTT. Translating gives CASSLGGSTDTQYF.

The chain links TRBV5-1 to TRBJ2-7; D is perhaps TRBD2 (6 bases). This CDR3 region has 15 residues. Germline V gives CDR1 SGHRS, CDR2 YFSETQ. Deletions cut 4 bases from V and 0 bases from J, with 14 bases between. The CDR3 loop reads CASSRLAGSSYEQYF. CDR3 in DNA: TGCGCCAGCAGCCGTCTCGCGGGGAGCTCCTACGAGCAGTACTTC.

A few counts support this clone. The chain couples TRBV7-2 to TRBJ2-7; 10 nucleotides match TRBD2. The J segment lost 2 bases and the V segment lost 3 bases, leaving 1 base of the junction unmatched. Germline values: CDR1 SGHTA, CDR2 FQGNSA. This CDR3 is built from 14 residues. The CDR3 reads CASSFSGGAYEQYF. Written as DNA, the CDR3 is TGTGCCAGCAGCTTCAGCGGGGGGGCCTACGAGCAGTACTTC.